This TCR beta chain derives from a study of shared clonotypes between healthy human individuals. Replicate PCRs run on sorted subsets employed 200 ng DNA, tens of thousands of T cell genomes. Assay: immunoSEQ multiplex PCR; the TCRdb copy retains only in-frame clones and omits some. The repertoire consists of about 680,000 clones, with about 90% occurring once and the leading ten covering 24%. Naive CD8 populations comprised CD45RO-negative cells positively selected for CCR7, excluding terminally differentiated effector memory CD45RA+ cells. Points from the study as a whole: Sharing across several donors was seen in about 5% of naive CD4 clonotypes. Sampling covered blood only; tissue repertoires likely differ. Naive subsets tended to show greater estimated richness than memory subsets.

CDR3 length equals 15 residues. Germline loops: CDR1 SGHNT, CDR2 YYREEE (reference sequence). V was trimmed by 5 bases and J by 0 bases, leaving 11 bases between them. To note about this clone: The antigen is undetermined.

Specimen: naive CD8+ T cells sorted from blood. The sequence was obtained from a man aged 30-40 years in good health. This chain uses TRBV5-4 with TRBJ2-2; D remains ambiguous. The CDR3 DNA sequence: TGTGCCAGCAGTCGATTTCATTCGAACACCGGGGAGCTGTTTTTT. This codes for CASSRFHSNTGELFF.